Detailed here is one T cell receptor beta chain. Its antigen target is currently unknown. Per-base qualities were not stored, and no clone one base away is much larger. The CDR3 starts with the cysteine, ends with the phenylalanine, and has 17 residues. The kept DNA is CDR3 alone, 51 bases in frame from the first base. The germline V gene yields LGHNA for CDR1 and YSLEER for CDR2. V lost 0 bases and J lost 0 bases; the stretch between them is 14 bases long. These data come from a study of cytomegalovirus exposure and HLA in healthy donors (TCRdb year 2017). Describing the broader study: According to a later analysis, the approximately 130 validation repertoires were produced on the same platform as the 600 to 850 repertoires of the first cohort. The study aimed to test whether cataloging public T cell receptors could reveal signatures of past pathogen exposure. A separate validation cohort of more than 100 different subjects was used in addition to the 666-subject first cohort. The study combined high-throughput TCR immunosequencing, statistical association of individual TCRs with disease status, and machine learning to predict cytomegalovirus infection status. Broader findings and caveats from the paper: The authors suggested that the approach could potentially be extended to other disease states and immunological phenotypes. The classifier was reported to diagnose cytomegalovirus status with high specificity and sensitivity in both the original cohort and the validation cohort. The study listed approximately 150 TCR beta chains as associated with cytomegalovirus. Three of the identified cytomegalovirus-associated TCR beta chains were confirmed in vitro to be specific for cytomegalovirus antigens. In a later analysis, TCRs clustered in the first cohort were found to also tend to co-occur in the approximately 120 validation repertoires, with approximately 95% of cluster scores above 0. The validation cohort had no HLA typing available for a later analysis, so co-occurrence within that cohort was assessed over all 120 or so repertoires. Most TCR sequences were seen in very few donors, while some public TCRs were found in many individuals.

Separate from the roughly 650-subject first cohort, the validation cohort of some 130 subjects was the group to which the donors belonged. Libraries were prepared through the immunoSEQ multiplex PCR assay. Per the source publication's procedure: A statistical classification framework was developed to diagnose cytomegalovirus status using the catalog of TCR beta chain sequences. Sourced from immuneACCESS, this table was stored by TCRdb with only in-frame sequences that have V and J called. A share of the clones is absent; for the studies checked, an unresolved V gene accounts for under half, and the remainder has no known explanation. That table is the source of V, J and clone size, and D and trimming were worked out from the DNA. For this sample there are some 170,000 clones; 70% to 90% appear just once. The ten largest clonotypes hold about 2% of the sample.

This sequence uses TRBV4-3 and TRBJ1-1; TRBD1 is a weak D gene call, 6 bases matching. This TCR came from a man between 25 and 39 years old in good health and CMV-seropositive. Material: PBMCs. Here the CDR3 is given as CASSQDRTEIMNTEAFF. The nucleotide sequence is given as TGCGCCAGCAGCCAAGACCGGACAGAAATTATGAACACTGAAGCTTTCTTT.